Below, 17 T cell receptor beta chains from the same sample are listed, as sequenced in a study of tumor-infiltrating lymphocytes in primary liver carcinoma (dated by TCRdb to 2017 to 2019). Instrument on record: Illumina HiSeq 2500. TCRbeta-specific cDNA was reverse-transcribed from roughly 500 ng total RNA using a constant-region primer and ProtoScript II reverse transcriptase. Three nested multiplex PCR rounds, following a slightly modified ARM-PCR procedure, were used to build the TCRbeta libraries. Multiplex TRBV1-TRBV30 forward primers and a Cbeta reverse primer were used in the first two PCR rounds, each of which was run for around 10 cycles. TCRdb trimmed the raw reads at Q25, called clones with MiXCR and kept productive beta chains. Each CDR3 protein appears once, grouped with its most common genes and DNA. Counted in this sample were around 210,000 distinct CDR3 sequences; almost 65% of them appeared once. The ten most abundant clones make up approximately 7% of the sample.

Blood RNA was extracted from unsorted whole blood using TRIzol reagent, and germline DNA was obtained with the DNeasy Blood & Tissue kit. The specimen sequenced was peripheral blood. These receptor sequences come from a woman in her sixties or seventies with primary liver carcinoma and hepatitis B virus infection.

As to this clonotype: Sequence at one end of the junction differs from germline and may be a read error. This sequence joins TRBV11-2 and TRBJ2-2, with TRBD1 matching 7 bases. Per the germline V gene, CDR1 is SGHAT and CDR2 is FQNNGV. There are 14 residues in the CDR3. The CDR3 is CASSLTDRDGELIF. The CDR3 DNA follows: TGTGCCAGCAGTTTAACCGACAGGGACGGGGAGCTGATTTTT.

V gene TRBV10-3 combines with J gene TRBJ1-1, with 8 positions matching TRBD1. Germline CDR1 ENHRY, CDR2 SYGVKD. After removal of 2 bases from V and 1 base from J, the junction contained 6 bases not matched to a gene. The length of the CDR3 is 16 residues. DNA of the CDR3: TGTGCCATCAGTGAGACAGGGGGTAAGGGGAACACTGAAGCTTTCTTT. It encodes CAISETGGKGNTEAFF.

Regarding this clonotype: A read error is possible here, since a much larger clone lies one base away. J is TRBJ1-1 and V is TRBV28; TRBD1 agrees at 10 bases. The CDR3 is 14 residues long. The germline CDR1 and CDR2 sequences are MDHEN and SYDVKM. CDR3 coding DNA: TGTGCCAGTCAGACAGGGGGCAGTGGCACTGAAACTTTCTTT. It codes for CASQTGGSGTETFF.

A word on this clonotype: Because the CDR3 is missing its conserved closing phenylalanine or tryptophan, this is likely a read error. The chain has TRBV6-5 and TRBJ2-3; D call uncertain. V was pared by 10 bases and J by 2 bases, with 16 bases between. Germline CDR1 reads MNHEY; CDR2 reads SVGAGI. The CDR3 is made up of 14 amino acids. The CDR3 coding sequence is TGTGCCAACAGAGGACCGATCTCCACAGATACGCAGTATTCT. Residues: CANRGPISTDTQYS.

Concerning this clonotype itself: One end of the junction fails to match germline, which may point to a read error. V usage is TRBV11-2 and J usage is TRBJ2-6, with D perhaps matching TRBD2 (6 bases). The CDR3 covers 19 residues. CDR1 and CDR2 from the germline V gene are SGHAT and FQNNGV. This CDR3 reads CVSSLPRGRIPSGANVLIF. The CDR3, as DNA: TGTGTCAGCAGCTTACCGCGGGGCAGGATACCCTCTGGGGCCAACGTCCTGATTTTC.

Remarks on this clonotype: One end of the junction fails to match germline, which may point to a read error. The chain links TRBV11-2 to TRBJ2-2; D perhaps matches TRBD1 (6 bases). CDR1 and CDR2 (germline): SGHAT, FQNNGV. The CDR3 covers 16 residues. The DNA of the CDR3 is TGTGCCAGCAGCTTATTAGGGGGATCGAACACCGGGGAGCTGCCTTTT. Protein: CASSLLGGSNTGELPF.

At least ten counts were recorded for this clonotype. This chain uses TRBV29-1 with TRBJ2-2; D perhaps matches TRBD1 (5 bases). Trimming took off 4 bases at V and 4 bases at J, with 10 bases between the two ends. The CDR3 consists of 13 residues. Germline loops: CDR1 SQVTM, CDR2 ANQGSEA. The CDR3 loop reads CSVVGQTTGELFF. CDR3 nucleotides: TGCAGCGTTGTGGGGCAGACCACCGGGGAGCTGTTTTTT.

A word on this clonotype: This is likely a read error, given that the CDR3 carries no conserved phenylalanine or tryptophan at its end. This chain links TRBV11-2 with TRBJ2-1; no definite D call. Per germline, CDR1 SGHAT and CDR2 FQNNGV. The CDR3 runs 12 residues. The DNA for the CDR3 is TGTACCAGCAGCTTAGGTAAAAATGAGCAGTTCATC. Translating it yields CTSSLGKNEQFI.

In this sample, this clonotype turned up once. Sequence at one end of the junction differs from germline and may be a read error. This CDR3 reads CASSLGVAGAGVNVLTF. In nucleotides, the CDR3 is TGTGCCAGCAGCTTGGGAGTAGCGGGAGCGGGGGTCAACGTCCTGACTTTC. J is TRBJ2-6 and V is TRBV5-4; 9 bases agree with TRBD2. Germline CDR1 SGHNT, CDR2 YYREEE (reference sequence). The length of the CDR3 is 17 residues.

This clonotype was observed many times. V usage is TRBV5-5 and J usage is TRBJ2-5; tentatively, D is TRBD2 (6 bases). V gave up 1 base and J gave up 5 bases, with 15 bases separating them. This CDR3 is 15 amino acids long. Germline V gene sequence: CDR1 SGHKS, CDR2 YYEKEE (reference sequence). This CDR3 is CASSLRPTRSETQYF. As DNA, the CDR3 is TGTGCCAGCAGCTTGAGGCCGACTAGGAGCGAGACCCAGTACTTC.

The chain carries TRBV10-3 and TRBJ2-5; TRBD1 matches 10 bases. Germline CDR1 ENHRY, CDR2 SYGVKD. V lost 9 bases and J lost 2; bases outside the gene matches: 6. The CDR3 runs to 14 residues. CDR3: CAIGGDRGQETQYF. The CDR3 nucleotides read TGTGCCATAGGGGGGGACAGGGGACAAGAGACCCAGTACTTC.

About this clonotype: Being one base from a much bigger clone, this may be a read error. The chain joins TRBV6-1 to TRBJ2-5; D uncertain. The ends were cut back, 3 bases at V and 5 bases at J, with 13 bases in the middle. This CDR3 is built from 14 residues. CDR1 and CDR2 (germline): MNHNS, SASEGT. The CDR3 DNA is TGTGCCAGCAGTGATACACGGGTCACTGAGACCCAGTACTTC. It translates to CASSDTRVTETQYF.

This clonotype showed up many times. The chain has TRBV12-3 or TRBV12-4 and TRBJ2-4; 11 bases line up with TRBD2. This CDR3 contains 16 residues. The junction had 5 bases not matched to a gene; V was cut back by 4 bases and J by 3 bases. The CDR3 DNA is TGTGCCAGCAGTTCCGTACTAGCGGGGGTCAAAAACATTCAGTACTTC. It specifies CASSSVLAGVKNIQYF.

This clonotype was observed once. A much larger clone lies a single base off, so this may be a read error. V gene TRBV6-2 or TRBV6-3 combines with J gene TRBJ2-3; 10 bases match TRBD2. Germline CDR1 reads MNHEY; CDR2 reads SVGEGT. V lost 5 bases to trimming and J lost 4 bases; unmatched junction nucleotides: 9. The CDR3 is 16 residues long. The CDR3 nucleotides read TGTGCCAGCAGTCCCCACAGCGGGAGGGCCCCAGATACGCAGTATTTT. Residues: CASSPHSGRAPDTQYF.

About this clonotype itself: An end of the junction differs from the germline gene, which may be a read error. The chain links TRBV24-1 to TRBJ2-3; 9 bases agree with TRBD2. The germline gives CDR1 KGHDR, CDR2 SFDVKD. The CDR3 is made up of 15 amino acids. CDR3 amino acids: CATMGTSWDTDTQYF. The CDR3 bases are TGTGCGACCATGGGGACTAGCTGGGACACAGATACGCAGTATTTT.

V gene TRBV20-1 combines with J gene TRBJ2-3; 12 nucleotides align to TRBD2. The germline gives CDR1 DFQATT, CDR2 SNEGSKA (reference sequence). CDR3 size: 17 residues. The V and J ends lost 1 base and 0 bases, in that order; junction bases with no gene match: 5. CDR3 sequence reads: CSARVGLAGGSTDTQYF. DNA of the CDR3: TGCAGTGCTAGAGTTGGGCTAGCGGGGGGGAGCACAGATACGCAGTATTTT.

In this sample, this clonotype turned up many times. This chain links TRBV10-3 with TRBJ2-7; D perhaps matches TRBD2 (6 bases). The germline CDR1 and CDR2 sequences are ENHRY and SYGVKD. This CDR3 comprises 15 residues. With 5 bases removed from V and 4 bases from J, the gap between germline ends came to 18 bases. The CDR3 spells CAISPTSRQSYEQYF. CDR3 bases: TGTGCCATCAGTCCGACTAGTCGACAGTCGTACGAGCAGTACTTC.